The present T cell receptor beta chain was sequenced within a study of blood T cell repertoires in COVID-19. The wider study: Whether acute or convalescent, the COVID-19 samples came from the United States, Italy and Spain. The cDNA or gDNA used as material had been derived from T cells, B-cell-depleted T cells, or PBMCs.

Original methodology: Counts of nucleated cells, estimated from reference gene primer amplification, were obtained. Here immunoSEQ multiplex PCR was the method, and the copy in TCRdb shows in-frame clones only, minus some. V, J and clone size were drawn from that table, and D and trimming were deduced from the DNA. The table records some 220,000 clones, approximately 80% of them present only once. This clone turned up a few times. The sequenced material came from peripheral blood. The TCR was taken from a woman aged 60-75 years with active or convalescent COVID-19.

CDR3: CAISVETGRNYGYTF. The CDR3 DNA reads TGTGCCATCAGTGTGGAGACAGGCCGAAACTATGGCTACACCTTC. The chain uses TRBV10-3 and TRBJ1-2; D might be TRBD1 (6 bases). V gave up 4 bases and J gave up 2 bases, with 14 bases separating them. Germline V lookup: CDR1 ENHRY, CDR2 SYGVKD. The CDR3 is 15 residues long.